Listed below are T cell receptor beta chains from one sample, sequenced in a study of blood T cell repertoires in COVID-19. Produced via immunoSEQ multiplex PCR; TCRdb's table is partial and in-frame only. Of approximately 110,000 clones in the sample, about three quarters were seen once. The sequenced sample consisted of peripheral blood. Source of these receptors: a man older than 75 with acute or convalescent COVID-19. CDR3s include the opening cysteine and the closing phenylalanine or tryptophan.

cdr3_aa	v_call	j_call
CASSLRGGNTGELFF	TRBV7-2	TRBJ2-2
CASSPGAGSGNTIYF	TRBV7-6	TRBJ1-3
CAISTGTSGLTGELFF	TRBV10-3	TRBJ2-2
CASSDRTGVGANVLTF	TRBV25-1	TRBJ2-6
CATDPGLGNNEQFF	TRBV19	TRBJ2-1
CASGIAGDWETQYF	TRBV6-5	TRBJ2-5
CAISESGQLGETQYF	TRBV10-3	TRBJ2-5
CASSYIWGPDYGYTF	TRBV28	TRBJ1-2
CASSSVGQSGTEAFF	TRBV28	TRBJ1-1
CSATAYEQYF	TRBV20-1	TRBJ2-7
CASRSGSGSRTGELFF	TRBV19	TRBJ2-2
CASSGFLSGRGREQFF	TRBV13	TRBJ2-1
CSASKLAHSNEQFF	TRBV20-1	TRBJ2-1
CASSQESTGGKTQYF	TRBV3-1/TRBV3-2	TRBJ2-5
CASRGTAGQAFF	TRBV28	TRBJ1-1
CASSLSGARYPDTQYF	TRBV7-3	TRBJ2-3
CASTQLNTGELFF	TRBV12-3/TRBV12-4	TRBJ2-2
CASSRRTSAPSYNEQFF	TRBV19	TRBJ2-1
CASRQGAGELFF	TRBV27	TRBJ2-2
CASSLSGLNQPQHF	TRBV28	TRBJ1-5
CASSLTGNGGAPNGYTF	TRBV28	TRBJ1-2
CASSQSEGGASEETQYF	TRBV23-1	TRBJ2-5
CASSRNRTSARETQYF	TRBV5-4	TRBJ2-5
CAWSFWFGTSTYEQYF	TRBV30	TRBJ2-7
CASSLSPLGSGEEQYF	TRBV28	TRBJ2-7
CASSLSSGSDSEQFF	TRBV7-3	TRBJ2-1
CASRGQGARQPQHF	TRBV28	TRBJ1-5
CASSAPGLVVETQYF	TRBV5-6	TRBJ2-5
CASSLEAGGAANEQFF	TRBV5-1	TRBJ2-1
CASRSVTVSNQPQHF	TRBV28	TRBJ1-5
CASMIRRESMSF	TRBV28	TRBJ2-7
CASSLRESPDTQYF	TRBV5-1	TRBJ2-3
CASSSRNTIYF	TRBV12-3/TRBV12-4	TRBJ1-3
CSVLKTKLETQYF	TRBV29-1	TRBJ2-5
CASSRDGYTEAFF	TRBV12-3/TRBV12-4	TRBJ1-1
CASSFSGNTGELFF	TRBV7-3	TRBJ2-2
CASSPAGLKTQYF	TRBV18	TRBJ2-5
CATSRGGSYEQYF	TRBV24-1	TRBJ2-7
CAAGGSSYNEQFF	TRBV10-3	TRBJ2-1
CASSRGTAEKLFF	TRBV3-1/TRBV3-2	TRBJ1-4
CASSPGGGERIQETQYF	TRBV5-4	TRBJ2-5
CSVARGQETQYF	TRBV29-1	TRBJ2-5
CASSTLAGGWDEQFF	TRBV9	TRBJ2-1
CASSTPLGGNEQYF	TRBV6-5	TRBJ2-7
CSVASLSGTEAFF	TRBV29-1	TRBJ1-1
CASSYSKLTYQETQYF	TRBV6-5	TRBJ2-5
CASSYAGLPNQPQHF	TRBV6-5	TRBJ1-5
CASSEDGSYEQYF	TRBV2	TRBJ2-7
CASSVQPTDSEYGQYF	TRBV6-1	TRBJ2-7
CASSTASGTGEQFF	TRBV6-2/TRBV6-3	TRBJ2-1
CASSPTRVTEQYF	TRBV18	TRBJ2-7
CASSLAGQGPETQYF	TRBV5-4	TRBJ2-5
CASSGQGGLRTGELFF	TRBV28	TRBJ2-2
CASSQNPQQGDGYTF	TRBV14	TRBJ1-2